Presented here are 22 T cell receptor beta chains from one specimen sequenced in a study of T cell changes during pregnancy in multiple sclerosis. Assay: immunoSEQ multiplex PCR; the TCRdb copy retains only in-frame clones and omits some. There are fewer than 150,000 clones in the sample; 96% occur only once, and 0.44% lies in the top ten. The material was peripheral blood, obtained after pregnancy. The receptors stem from a female donor with multiple sclerosis, enrolled in a pregnancy study.

The rearrangement links TRBV6-1 to TRBJ2-7, with TRBD1 as a possible D gene (6 bases). The CDR3 consists of 13 residues. The ends were cut back, 6 bases at V and 1 base at J, with 10 bases in the middle. Germline assignment: CDR1 MNHNS and CDR2 SASEGT. The CDR3, as DNA: TGTGCCAGCAGGGGGCAGGGGTCCTACGAGCAGTACTTC. This codes for CASRGQGSYEQYF.

This rearrangement joins TRBV19 to TRBJ1-2; 8 bases fit TRBD1. V lost 3 bases to trimming and J lost 5 bases; unmatched junction nucleotides: 5. Germline V CDR1 and CDR2: LNHDA, SQIVND (reference sequence). The CDR3 has 14 residues. The CDR3 DNA follows: TGTGCCAGTAGTATGAACAGGGGGTCTTATGGCTACACCTTC. Translation: CASSMNRGSYGYTF.

This sequence joins TRBV5-1 and TRBJ2-5, with a possible D match to TRBD2 (6 bases). Germline V gene lookup returns CDR1 SGHRS and CDR2 YFSETQ. There are 15 residues in the CDR3. Trimming stripped 0 bases from V and 5 bases from J, with 14 bases between. The CDR3 sequence is CASSLAEGGGETQYF. As DNA, the CDR3 is TGCGCCAGCAGCTTGGCCGAGGGAGGAGGGGAGACCCAGTACTTC.

V is TRBV18 and J is TRBJ1-1; 8 nucleotides line up with TRBD1. Germline V gene data show CDR1 as KGHSH and CDR2 as LQKENI. The V segment lost 2 bases and the J segment 0 bases; nucleotides outside the gene matches: 8. The CDR3 extends over 17 amino acids. The CDR3 DNA reads TGTGCCAGCTCACCAGACAGGGGTTTGAGGATGAACACTGAAGCTTTCTTT. It translates to CASSPDRGLRMNTEAFF. Full variable domain (outside the CDR3, taken from reference TRBV18 and TRBJ1-1): NAGVMQNPRHLVRRRGQEARLRCSPMKGHSHVYWYRQLPEEGLKFMVYLQKENIIDESGMPKERFSAEFPKEGPSILRIQQVVRGDSAAYFCASSPDRGLRMNTEAFFGQGTRLTVV.

This chain connects TRBV9 to TRBJ2-5; 9 bases are a match to TRBD1. V was pared by 5 bases and J by 3 bases, with 8 bases of the junction left unmatched. This CDR3 has 15 residues. The germline gives CDR1 SGDLS, CDR2 YYNGEE. The CDR3 DNA reads as TGTGCCAGCAGTCTAGGGACAGGGCGGGAAGAGACCCAGTACTTC. Translation: CASSLGTGREETQYF.

The chain uses TRBV9 and TRBJ2-6, with 9 bases lining up with TRBD1. J gave up 9 bases and V 0 bases, and 13 bases lay outside the gene matches. Germline V CDR1 and CDR2: SGDLS, YYNGEE. The CDR3 has 18 residues. CDR3 region: CASSVAITATGGDNVLTF. The CDR3 coding sequence is TGTGCCAGCAGCGTAGCAATCACGGCGACAGGGGGTGACAACGTCCTGACTTTC.

V and J are TRBV7-2 and TRBJ2-3; the D gene is possibly TRBD2 (5 bases). The CDR3 contains 15 residues. V lost 2 bases and J lost 0, with 9 bases in between. CDR1 SGHTA and CDR2 FQGNSA come from the germline V gene. The CDR3 is CASSLTRVSTDTQYF. CDR3 nucleotides: TGTGCCAGCAGCTTAACGCGGGTTAGCACAGATACGCAGTATTTT.

The chain employs TRBV10-3 and TRBJ2-7; TRBD1 matches at 8 bases. CDR3 length: 15 amino acids. CDR1 ENHRY and CDR2 SYGVKD come from the germline V gene. Trimming cost V 3 bases and J 4 bases; bases outside gene matches: 8. The CDR3 bases are TGTGCCATCAGTGATATCGAGACAGGGGTTTACGAGCAGTACTTC. Residues: CAISDIETGVYEQYF.

The J gene is TRBJ1-1, the V gene TRBV4-1; D is possibly TRBD1 (6 bases). The CDR3 is 14 amino acids. Trimming took 0 bases from V and 7 from J, leaving 12 bases between them. Germline CDR1 and CDR2: MGHRA and YSYEKL. Here the CDR3 reads CASSQERGQNEAFF. The CDR3 DNA sequence: TGCGCCAGCAGCCAAGAGAGAGGACAGAATGAAGCTTTCTTT.

This clone has a single count. V gene TRBV7-6 combines with J gene TRBJ1-5; the match to TRBD1 covers 9 bases. The CDR3 sequence is 14 residues long. With 6 bases clipped from V and 4 bases from J, the junction kept 4 bases outside the gene matches. The V gene's germline CDR1 is SGHVS and CDR2 FNYEAQ. CDR3 nucleotide sequence: TGTGCCAGCAGTCCGACAGGGGGGAATCAGCCCCAGCATTTT. This translates into CASSPTGGNQPQHF.

With respect to this clone: This same CDR3 is encoded by further DNA sequences in the sample. This chain connects TRBV28 to TRBJ1-1, with a weak D call TRBD1 (5 bases). Looked up from germline, CDR1 is MDHEN and CDR2 is SYDVKM. The CDR3 length is 13 residues. V lost 1 base and J lost 5, with 8 bases in between. The CDR3 DNA sequence: TGTGCCAGCAGTTTATTGGGGGGGACTGAAGCTTTCTTT. This codes for CASSLLGGTEAFF.

The chain employs TRBV11-2 and TRBJ2-6; D possibly corresponds to TRBD1 (5 bases). The CDR3 has 15 residues. Looked up from germline, CDR1 is SGHAT and CDR2 is FQNNGV. V lost 3 bases and J 9 bases, leaving 15 bases between the germline ends. CDR3 protein: CASSFGLSQGNVLTF. The CDR3 coding sequence is TGTGCCAGCAGCTTCGGTCTCTCCCAGGGCAACGTCCTGACTTTC.

The chain recombines TRBV28 with TRBJ1-2; possibly TRBD1 for D (5 bases). Per germline, CDR1 MDHEN and CDR2 SYDVKM. CDR3 length: 12 residues. Trimming took off 2 bases at V and 8 bases at J, with 9 bases between the two ends. DNA for the CDR3: TGTGCCAGCAGTTTAATCAGGGAAGGCTACACCTTC. Protein: CASSLIREGYTF.

V gene TRBV19 combines with J gene TRBJ1-1, with a tentative D call TRBD1 (5 bases). V lost 8 bases and J lost 3, with 16 bases in between. The CDR3 spans 14 residues. Looked up from germline, CDR1 is LNHDA and CDR2 is SQIVND (reference sequence). CDR3 amino acids: CASRASGGDTEAFF. Here the CDR3 DNA reads TGTGCCAGTCGGGCCTCCGGAGGGGACACTGAAGCTTTCTTT. Complete variable domain (other parts from reference TRBV19 and TRBJ1-1): DGGITQSPKYLFRKEGQNVTLSCEQNLNHDAMYWYRQDPGQGLRLIYYSQIVNDFQKGDIAEGYSVSREKKESFPLTVTSAQKNPTAFYLCASRASGGDTEAFFGQGTRLTVV.

This chain uses TRBV2 with TRBJ2-7, with 9 bases lining up with TRBD1. CDR3 length: 12 amino acids. V lost 7 bases to trimming and J lost 7 bases; unmatched junction nucleotides: 5. The V gene's germline CDR1 is SNHLY and CDR2 FYNNEI. The CDR3 protein is CASKVDRGEQYF. For the CDR3, the DNA is TGTGCCAGCAAAGTGGACAGGGGAGAGCAGTACTTC.

With regard to this clone: At the DNA level, this CDR3 is encoded by other sequences in the same sample as well. The chain has TRBV5-4 and TRBJ2-5; TRBD2 agrees at 7 bases. The CDR3 extends over 13 amino acids. J was trimmed by 5 bases and V by 0 bases; bases with no gene match: 1. Germline V gene lookup returns CDR1 SGHNT and CDR2 YYREEE (reference sequence). This CDR3 reads CASSLGGGETQYF. CDR3 nucleotides: TGTGCCAGCAGCTTGGGGGGAGGGGAGACCCAGTACTTC.

The rearrangement joins TRBV28 to TRBJ2-3; D ambiguous. V dropped 5 bases and J dropped 3 bases, with 3 bases sitting between them. The CDR3 loop spans 11 amino acids. Germline CDR1 and CDR2: MDHEN and SYDVKM. The CDR3 protein is CASSPTDTQYF. The CDR3 nucleotides are TGTGCCAGCAGTCCAACAGATACGCAGTATTTT.

The V gene is TRBV19, the J gene TRBJ2-1; 7 nucleotides line up with TRBD2. There are 14 residues in the CDR3. The V and J ends lost 5 bases and 6 bases, in that order; junction bases with no gene match: 7. The germline V gene has CDR1 LNHDA and CDR2 SQIVND (reference sequence). CDR3 protein: CASSATGGINEQFF. CDR3 DNA sequence: TGTGCCAGTAGTGCAACGGGAGGAATCAATGAGCAGTTCTTC.

This clone was recorded once. This chain links TRBV29-1 with TRBJ2-7, with TRBD1 identical over 8 bases. Germline V gives CDR1 SQVTM, CDR2 ANQGSEA. With V trimmed by 4 bases and J by 6 bases, 5 bases remained unmatched. This CDR3 has 12 amino acids. In nucleotides, the CDR3 is TGCAGCGTTGGGCAGGGGGCGGGCGAGCAGTACTTC. This gives the protein CSVGQGAGEQYF.

The chain is built from TRBV28 and TRBJ1-5; tentatively, D is TRBD1 (5 bases). The CDR3 is made up of 15 amino acids. Germline V gene sequence: CDR1 MDHEN, CDR2 SYDVKM. V shed 7 bases and J shed 2 bases, with 15 bases lying between them. The CDR3 DNA reads TGTGCCAGCACCCTTTCCAGGGTAGGCAATCAGCCCCAGCATTTT. Translated: CASTLSRVGNQPQHF.

This clone was observed a handful of times. The chain carries TRBV19 and TRBJ1-1; no clear D gene. CDR1 is LNHDA, CDR2 SQIVND, per germline (reference sequence). The length of the CDR3 is 13 residues. The V end lost 2 bases, the J end lost 4 bases, and 8 bases lay between the germline ends. This chain's CDR3 is CASSIFGSTEAFF. For the CDR3, the DNA is TGTGCCAGTAGTATATTCGGTTCCACTGAAGCTTTCTTT.

Regarding this clone: An end of the junction does not agree with germline; a read error may underlie this. This chain connects TRBV5-1 to TRBJ2-1, with TRBD2 matching over 7 bases. CDR1 SGHRS and CDR2 YFSETQ come from the germline V gene. The CDR3 loop spans 13 amino acids. CDR3 bases: TGCGCCAGCAGTTTGGGCGGGAGAGCCGAGCAGTTCTTC. Protein: CASSLGGRAEQFF.